This T cell receptor (beta chain) was observed in a study of Ad26.COV2.S vaccination and SARS-CoV-2 variants. Study overall: In the COV1001 trial, the donor was in the Ad26.COV2.S arm.

The assay was immunoSEQ multiplex PCR, and TCRdb's table has in-frame clones only and misses some. The profile shows 300,000 to 350,000 clones, 90% of them singletons. Treatment meaning: around 19 received Ad26.COV2.S at low or high dose, single or two shots; roughly five received placebo; per-sample allocation not given. Sampling was done on day 63 after the first vaccine or placebo injection. The vaccine antigen was prefusion-stabilized Wuhan SARS-CoV-2 spike. About this clone: Its specificity is not known.

General study results and limits: Reported post-vaccination CD8+ and CD4+ T cell responses to spike showed substantial breadth. Placebo recipients trailed vaccine recipients in spike-specific TCR breadth.

V lost 3 bases to trimming and J lost 9 bases, with 12 bases between them. Germline CDR1 and CDR2: LGHNT and FRNRAP. The CDR3 loop spans 13 amino acids. The chain carries TRBV12-5 and TRBJ2-1; no clear D gene. Sequencing used peripheral blood, obtained in a trial of Ad26.COV2.S vaccine versus placebo. The clonotype originates from a person between 18 and 65 years old who received the Ad26.COV2.S COVID-19 vaccine or a placebo. The CDR3 region has the DNA TGTGCTAGTGGTTTATCCTCGGTCTTTGAGCAGTTCTTC. It yields the protein CASGLSSVFEQFF. The complete variable domain, with remaining parts taken from reference TRBV12-5 and TRBJ2-1, reads DARVTQTPRHKVTEMGQEVTMRCQPILGHNTVFWYRQTMMQGLELLAYFRNRAPLDDSGMPKDRFSAEMPDATLATLKIQPSEPRDSAVYFCASGLSSVFEQFFGPGTRLTVL.